The entry that follows covers one TCR beta chain sequence. Investigators isolated RNA and reverse transcribed it into cDNA to act as the sequencing template. Only in-frame clones appear in the TCRdb table, and some are missing; sequencing was by immunoSEQ multiplex PCR. The repertoire holds some 120,000 clones, with around three fifths as singletons. This entry belongs to a study of CD8+ T cells in alopecia areata. At the level of the study: Oral tofacitinib (5 to 10 mg twice daily) was administered to treated patients. Tofacitinib ran for 6 to 18 months before 6 months off drug.

In alopecia areata patients, both lesional scalp punch biopsies and peripheral blood were collected. The input for sequencing was CD4+ T cells sorted from blood, taken at week 0. The sequence derives from a human donor with alopecia areata.

The CDR3 here is CSVEGRGGTDTQYF. CDR3 DNA sequence: TGCAGCGTTGAAGGCCGGGGCGGCACAGATACGCAGTATTTT. The chain is built from TRBV29-1 and TRBJ2-3; either TRBD1 or TRBD2 may fit D (5 bases each). Germline V CDR1 and CDR2: SQVTM, ANQGSEA. The CDR3 contains 14 residues. Between the trimmed V and J ends, which lost 1 base and 1 base, there was a span of 9 bases.